This T cell receptor beta chain was captured in a study of blood T cell repertoires in COVID-19. TCRdb keeps only in-frame clones here, not all; method: immunoSEQ multiplex PCR. The sample contains 75,000 to 90,000 clones, about 80% of which appear only once. Germline CDR1 reads MGHDK; CDR2 reads SYGVNS. The V and J ends lost 6 bases and 10 bases, in that order; junction bases with no gene match: 9. CDR3 length: 14 amino acids. This TCR was sampled from a middle-aged woman with active or convalescent COVID-19. Source material: peripheral blood. The V gene is TRBV25-1, the J gene TRBJ1-6, with 7 bases fitting TRBD1. The CDR3 DNA reads as TGTGCCAGCAGAAAGAGGGGGCTGGGCTCACCCCTCCACTTT. Its protein is CASRKRGLGSPLHF.